Listed here are 28 T cell receptor beta chains from one sample, sequenced in a study of T cell repertoires in cytomegalovirus infection. TCRdb fed the reads into MiXCR, producing one record per CDR3 protein. The table includes about 250,000 distinct CDR3 sequences, approximately 13% detected once. The sample taken for sequencing was PBMCs. The receptors originated from a human donor in good health (CMV status not recorded). Some clones in this sample may be carry-over from other donors' samples.

In the case of this clonotype: This could be a read error, since a much larger clone is one nucleotide away. The chain links TRBV6-8 to TRBJ1-5; D not certain. V dropped 10 bases and J dropped 2 bases, with 18 bases sitting between them. Germline CDR1 reads MNHGY; CDR2 reads SAAAGT. The CDR3 is made up of 15 amino acids. Written as DNA, the CDR3 is TGTGCCATCAGCCAGACTACCGGCCGCAATCAGCCCCAGCATTTT. Protein product: CAISQTTGRNQPQHF.

This clonotype was counted between two and nine times. The chain links TRBV11-2 to TRBJ2-7, with 14 bases matching TRBD2. The CDR3 extends over 16 amino acids. CDR1 is SGHAT, CDR2 FQNNGV, per germline. The V segment lost 5 bases and the J segment 3 bases; nucleotides outside the gene matches: 6. CDR3 loop: CASSPGLAGGGYEQYF. In DNA, the CDR3 is TGTGCCAGCAGCCCCGGACTAGCGGGGGGAGGCTACGAGCAGTACTTC.

This clonotype was recorded many times. The V call is TRBV7-2, the J call TRBJ2-4, with 8 nucleotides matching TRBD1. The CDR3 covers 13 residues. Germline V lookup: CDR1 SGHTA, CDR2 FQGNSA. The V segment lost 6 bases and the J segment 8 bases; nucleotides outside the gene matches: 6. The CDR3 loop is CASRLGQGDIQYF. CDR3 nucleotide sequence: TGTGCCAGCAGACTCGGACAGGGAGACATTCAGTACTTC.

As concerns this clonotype: A read error may explain this, as a much larger clone is one base away. The rearrangement joins TRBV6-2 or TRBV6-3 to TRBJ2-3; 9 nucleotides line up with TRBD1. The germline V gene has CDR1 MNHEY and CDR2 SVGEGT. V shed 2 bases, J shed 7 bases, and the junction held 10 bases outside the gene matches. The CDR3 contains 16 residues. As DNA, the CDR3 is TGTGCCAGCAGTTACACAGGGGGCCAGAATAAAAATACGCAGTATTTT. Residues: CASSYTGGQNKNTQYF.

This clonotype has a handful of counts. The V gene is TRBV19, the J gene TRBJ1-1; 8 nucleotides match TRBD1. Looked up from germline, CDR1 is LNHDA and CDR2 is SQIVND (reference sequence). There are 15 residues in the CDR3. The CDR3 DNA reads as TGTGCTTCCAGCCCCCAGGGGGCGGTTTACACTGAAGCTTTCTTT. It encodes CASSPQGAVYTEAFF.

This clonotype was recorded at least ten times. The chain employs TRBV11-1 and TRBJ2-7, with D maybe TRBD1 (6 bases). Between the trimmed V and J ends, which lost 5 bases and 0 bases, there was a span of 17 bases. Germline V gene lookup returns CDR1 SGHAT and CDR2 FQDESV (reference sequence). This CDR3 has 16 residues. In DNA, the CDR3 is TGTGCCAGCAGCGGACAACCGGGACACGACTCCTACGAGCAGTACTTC. Its protein product is CASSGQPGHDSYEQYF.

The chain combines TRBV14 with TRBJ1-4; D call uncertain. V lost 3 bases, J lost 7 bases, and 18 bases lay in between. In germline, CDR1 is SGHDN, CDR2 FVKESK. The CDR3 spans 16 residues. Here the CDR3 reads CASSQEIQRRVEKLFF. Written as DNA, the CDR3 is TGTGCCAGCAGCCAGGAAATTCAGAGGAGAGTTGAAAAACTGTTTTTT. Looking up the rest from reference TRBV14 and TRBJ1-4 gives the full variable domain: EAGVTQFPSHSVIEKGQTVTLRCDPISGHDNLYWYRRVMGKEIKFLLHFVKESKQDESGMPNNRFLAERTGGTYSTLKVQPAELEDSGVYFCASSQEIQRRVEKLFFGSGTQLSVL.

This clonotype was detected ten times or more. The chain has TRBV28 and TRBJ2-1, with a tentative D call TRBD2 (5 bases). Trimming took off 5 bases at V and 12 bases at J, with 20 bases between the two ends. Germline CDR1 and CDR2: MDHEN and SYDVKM. There are 14 residues in the CDR3. The chain's CDR3 is CASSPQEAVPAQFF. In DNA, the CDR3 is TGTGCCAGCAGTCCCCAGGAAGCGGTACCGGCGCAGTTCTTC.

This clonotype was picked up many times. The chain uses TRBV4-3 and TRBJ2-3; D remains ambiguous. The CDR3 extends over 14 amino acids. From germline, CDR1 is LGHNA and CDR2 YSLEER. V was trimmed by 1 base and J by 4 bases, leaving 9 bases between them. CDR3 loop: CASSQGPQSDTQYF. CDR3 nucleotides: TGCGCCAGCAGCCAAGGCCCTCAATCAGATACGCAGTATTTT.

This clonotype was found many times. The chain recombines TRBV6-1 with TRBJ2-1; 15 positions match TRBD2. The CDR3 totals 15 residues. The V gene end was trimmed by 6 bases and the J gene end by 7 bases; junction bases not matched to a gene: 4. CDR1 and CDR2 (germline): MNHNS, SASEGT. CDR3 in amino acids: CASRLGTSGRNEQFF. The CDR3 DNA reads as TGTGCCAGCAGGCTAGGGACTAGCGGGAGGAATGAGCAGTTCTTC.

The genes are TRBV2 and TRBJ1-5; 7 bases align to TRBD1. The CDR3 is 15 amino acids. V trimming: 1 base; J trimming: 4 bases; junction bases outside the gene matches: 4. Per the germline V gene, CDR1 is SNHLY and CDR2 is FYNNEI. CDR3 nucleotides: TGTGCCAGCAGTGAAGGAGGACAGGCTAATCAGCCCCAGCATTTT. The encoded protein is CASSEGGQANQPQHF.

This chain joins TRBV24-1 and TRBJ2-1; D is uncertain. Germline V CDR1 and CDR2: KGHDR, SFDVKD. The CDR3 extends over 14 amino acids. The V gene lost 6 bases and the J gene lost 3 bases, with 11 bases spanning the gap. The CDR3 DNA is TGTGCCACCAGTTCCATAGAGGACTACAATGAGCAGTTCTTC. Amino acids: CATSSIEDYNEQFF.

This clonotype was counted ten times or more. The genes are TRBV7-2 and TRBJ1-1, with D tentatively TRBD1 (6 bases). Between the trimmed V and J ends, which lost 1 base and 7 bases, there was a span of 13 bases. The CDR3 sequence is 14 residues long. Germline lookup yields CDR1 SGHTA and CDR2 FQGNSA. CDR3 nucleotides: TGTGCCAGCAGCTTAGATGGGGGCCGACTTGAAGCTTTCTTT. Translating gives CASSLDGGRLEAFF.

In its sample, this clonotype was seen many times. The V and J genes are TRBV6-4 and TRBJ1-5; no clear D. This CDR3 has 13 amino acids. V lost 3 bases and J 0 bases, leaving 3 bases between the germline ends. CDR1 MRHNA and CDR2 SNTAGT come from the germline V gene. CDR3 residues: CASSEGSNQPQHF. The CDR3 DNA is TGTGCCAGCAGTGAAGGTAGCAATCAGCCCCAGCATTTT.

This clonotype was seen repeatedly, ten times or more. V gene TRBV2 combines with J gene TRBJ1-5; 12 bases agree with TRBD1. Looked up from germline, CDR1 is SNHLY and CDR2 is FYNNEI. The CDR3 is 15 amino acids. J gave up 6 bases and V 5 bases, and 5 bases lay outside the gene matches. The CDR3 region has the DNA TGTGCCAGCAGTTGGGGACAGGGGGCATTTCAGCCCCAGCATTTT. This translates into CASSWGQGAFQPQHF.

This clonotype was picked up many times. This chain connects TRBV7-2 to TRBJ2-3; no definite D call. V was clipped by 2 bases and J by 2 bases, with 8 bases between them. This CDR3 comprises 14 residues. Germline CDR1 is SGHTA and CDR2 is FQGNSA. In DNA, the CDR3 is TGTGCCAGCAGCTTAAGGCTGTTCACAGATACGCAGTATTTT. It codes for CASSLRLFTDTQYF.

This clonotype was observed at least ten times. The rearrangement links TRBV7-2 to TRBJ2-1; weak D call: TRBD2 (6 bases). Trimming left V 5 bases short and J 0 bases short, with 11 bases between. There are 15 residues in the CDR3. Germline values: CDR1 SGHTA, CDR2 FQGNSA. CDR3 coding DNA: TGTGCCAGCAGCCCCGTTAGCGGCTCCTACAATGAGCAGTTCTTC. It translates to CASSPVSGSYNEQFF.

This clonotype was detected only once. The V call is TRBV20-1, the J call TRBJ2-5, with D maybe TRBD1 (6 bases). The CDR3 is 14 residues long. The V gene's germline CDR1 is DFQATT and CDR2 SNEGSKA (reference sequence). V lost 5 bases, J lost 3 bases, and 16 bases lay in between. The CDR3 sequence: CSAFPPRTEETQYF. Written as DNA, the CDR3 is TGCAGTGCTTTCCCCCCCAGGACAGAAGAGACCCAGTACTTC.

This clonotype was picked up many times. CDR3 sequence: CALKGADFFHGYTF. The CDR3 DNA reads as TGTGCCCTCAAAGGGGCCGACTTTTTCCACGGCTACACCTTC. The chain combines TRBV28 with TRBJ1-2; possible D gene TRBD1, 5 bases. The length of the CDR3 is 14 residues. V lost 11 bases, J lost 8 bases, and 24 bases lay in between. The germline gives CDR1 MDHEN, CDR2 SYDVKM.

V is TRBV10-3 and J is TRBJ1-4, with no clear D. Germline V gives CDR1 ENHRY, CDR2 SYGVKD. The V gene lost 5 bases and the J gene lost 3 bases, with 10 bases spanning the gap. This CDR3 is 14 amino acids long. The CDR3 DNA reads as TGTGCCATCAGTACCCACGGAGCTAATGAAAAACTGTTTTTT. It translates to CAISTHGANEKLFF.

This clonotype was observed a few times. The chain combines TRBV12-3 or TRBV12-4 with TRBJ1-5; no definite D call. This CDR3 has 16 amino acids. The V end was cut by 1 base, the J end by 0 bases, with 10 bases between. CDR3 bases: TGTGCCAGCAGTTTAGGGCAGTTCCTTAGCAATCAGCCCCAGCATTTT. Its protein product is CASSLGQFLSNQPQHF.

This clonotype was detected ten times or more. This chain joins TRBV7-2 and TRBJ2-5, with D hard to call. Trimming cost V 6 bases and J 5 bases, with 10 bases left between them. Per the germline V gene, CDR1 is SGHTA and CDR2 is FQGNSA. This CDR3 comprises 12 residues. The CDR3 spells CASRRMGETQYF. CDR3 nucleotides: TGTGCCAGCAGGAGGATGGGTGAGACCCAGTACTTC.

This clonotype was seen many times. This rearrangement joins TRBV10-3 to TRBJ2-7, with 7 bases fitting TRBD1. The CDR3 totals 16 residues. Germline assignment: CDR1 ENHRY and CDR2 SYGVKD. V shed 2 bases, J shed 3 bases, and the junction held 10 bases outside the gene matches. CDR3 coding DNA: TGTGCCATCAGTGAGAGGAAGACAGGGACCCTCTACGAGCAGTACTTC. Encoded protein: CAISERKTGTLYEQYF.

In its sample, this clonotype was seen many times. The genes are TRBV10-3 and TRBJ2-7; 8 bases fit TRBD1. Germline trimming cut 6 bases from V and 5 bases from J; bases unmatched to any gene: 9. The CDR3 has 14 residues. Germline assignment: CDR1 ENHRY and CDR2 SYGVKD. The CDR3 DNA is TGTGCCATCAGCCCCGGACAGGGCGGCGACGAGCAGTACTTC. It is translated as CAISPGQGGDEQYF.

The V and J genes are TRBV15 and TRBJ2-5; no clear D gene. The germline CDR1 and CDR2 sequences are LNHNV and YYDKDF (reference sequence). This CDR3 region has 12 residues. Trimming took off 0 bases at V and 5 bases at J, with 4 bases between the two ends. The CDR3 coding sequence is TGTGCCACCAGCAGAGATCGGGAGACCCAGTACTTC. Its protein is CATSRDRETQYF.

This clonotype was counted a few times. The chain joins TRBV29-1 to TRBJ1-4; D gene uncertain. The V and J ends lost 2 bases and 7 bases respectively, with 11 bases between them. The CDR3 length is 13 residues. CDR1 SQVTM and CDR2 ANQGSEA come from the germline V gene. The CDR3 nucleotides read TGCAGCGTTGAAACAGAGATGGGTGAAAAACTGTTTTTT. It encodes CSVETEMGEKLFF.

This clonotype turned up a few times. This chain joins TRBV10-3 and TRBJ1-5; TRBD1 is a possible D gene (5 bases). Looked up from germline, CDR1 is ENHRY and CDR2 is SYGVKD. This CDR3 has 13 amino acids. The V and J ends lost 5 bases and 7 bases respectively, with 12 bases between them. This CDR3 reads CAISSGPSQPQHF. The CDR3 DNA follows: TGTGCCATCAGTTCGGGACCATCCCAGCCCCAGCATTTT.

The J gene is TRBJ1-1, the V gene TRBV11-2; D possibly corresponds to TRBD1 (6 bases). This CDR3 has 14 residues. CDR1 SGHAT and CDR2 FQNNGV come from the germline V gene. The ends were cut back, 5 bases at V and 1 base at J, with 11 bases in the middle. The CDR3 spells CASSQGRGNTEAFF. DNA for the CDR3: TGTGCCAGCAGCCAGGGGAGAGGGAACACTGAAGCTTTCTTT.